These 3 T cell receptor beta chains were sequenced from one sample in a study of shared clonotypes between healthy human individuals. Clones were sequenced by immunoSEQ multiplex PCR, and TCRdb holds only the in-frame ones, with some missing. The sample contains hundreds of thousands of clones, 73% of which appear only once. The sample comprised memory CD4+ T cells sorted from blood. The subset denotes: CD45RA-negative fraction. All receptors come from a man aged 25 to 45 in good health.

The V gene is TRBV2, the J gene TRBJ2-1; TRBD2 agrees at 14 bases. This CDR3 is 17 amino acids long. The V segment lost 6 bases and the J segment 1 base; nucleotides outside the gene matches: 5. Germline V gene data show CDR1 as SNHLY and CDR2 as FYNNEI. CDR3 loop: CASRGTSGSRSYNEQFF. The CDR3 DNA follows: TGTGCCAGCAGGGGGACTAGCGGGAGTAGGTCCTACAATGAGCAGTTCTTC.

This clone has only one observation. J is TRBJ2-6 and V is TRBV5-4, with 12 bases fitting TRBD1. Germline lookup yields CDR1 SGHNT and CDR2 YYREEE (reference sequence). The CDR3 sequence is 17 residues long. V lost 4 bases to trimming and J lost 2 bases; unmatched junction nucleotides: 4. The CDR3 DNA sequence: TGTGCCAGCAGCCCGGGACAGGGGGCGCCTGGGGCCAACGTCCTGACTTTC. Translated, it gives CASSPGQGAPGANVLTF.

This chain connects TRBV4-2 to TRBJ2-3, with D perhaps matching TRBD2 (6 bases). The V gene lost 3 bases and the J gene lost 0 bases, with 13 bases spanning the gap. This CDR3 is 16 amino acids long. Germline loops: CDR1 LGHNA, CDR2 YNFKEQ. In DNA, the CDR3 is TGTGCCAGCAGCCACACATTGGGACTTAGCACAGATACGCAGTATTTT. Its protein product is CASSHTLGLSTDTQYF.